The 15 T cell receptor beta chains listed next were all sequenced from one sample in a study of T-cell memory formation after mild COVID-19. TCRdb recomputed calls from the 5' RACE reads with MiXCR, one row per CDR3 protein. This sample carries about 190,000 distinct CDR3 sequences, around a fifth of them seen once, and the ten largest clones take roughly 24%. Source material: PBMCs or a T cell subset sorted from them (not recorded which). These receptors were taken from an adult woman who had mild COVID-19 (a few samples of this study predate the infection). Cell type and time point are not known.

This clonotype was seen only a few times. This rearrangement joins TRBV7-6 to TRBJ1-1; no clear D. In germline, CDR1 is SGHVS, CDR2 FNYEAQ. The CDR3 length is 16 residues. V dropped 5 bases and J dropped 3 bases, with 19 bases sitting between them. The CDR3 nucleotides read TGTGCCAGCAGCCTTTCGGCCGACCGGCTGGACACTGAAGCTTTCTTT. Translated: CASSLSADRLDTEAFF.

This clonotype was picked up a small number of times. J is TRBJ2-5 and V is TRBV4-2; unclear D gene. The germline V and J ends were trimmed by 5 bases and 2 bases, with 15 bases remaining between them. This CDR3 is 15 amino acids long. Germline V gene lookup returns CDR1 LGHNA and CDR2 YNFKEQ. DNA for the CDR3: TGTGCCAGCAGCGTCACAGATAAGTCTCAAGAGACCCAGTACTTC. The encoded protein is CASSVTDKSQETQYF.

The chain recombines TRBV4-1 with TRBJ2-1; D may match TRBD1 or TRBD2 (5 bases each). Germline CDR1 MGHRA, CDR2 YSYEKL. The CDR3 runs to 17 residues. V was pared by 0 bases and J by 3 bases, with 15 bases between. The chain's CDR3 is CASSQEGDLRNYNEQFF. The CDR3 region has the DNA TGCGCCAGCAGCCAAGAGGGGGACCTACGGAACTACAATGAGCAGTTCTTC.

This clonotype was counted ten times or more. This chain uses TRBV18 with TRBJ2-7, with 10 bases identical to TRBD1. This CDR3 is built from 16 residues. Per the germline V gene, CDR1 is KGHSH and CDR2 is LQKENI. The J segment lost 3 bases and the V segment lost 2 bases, leaving 7 bases of the junction unmatched. This CDR3 reads CASSPSGTGVLYEQYF. In DNA form, the CDR3 reads TGTGCCAGCTCACCATCCGGGACAGGGGTCCTCTACGAGCAGTACTTC.

This rearrangement joins TRBV7-3 to TRBJ2-1, with 7 bases identical to TRBD1. V shed 1 base and J 7 bases; nucleotides not matched to a gene: 7. This CDR3 is built from 15 residues. Germline-derived CDR1 and CDR2 are SGHTA and FQGTGA. CDR3 coding DNA: TGTGCCAGCAGCTTAATAAGGGACAGTCGAAATGAGCAGTTCTTC. Amino acids: CASSLIRDSRNEQFF.

This clonotype was recorded a few times. The chain employs TRBV5-1 and TRBJ1-4; no clear D. Per germline, CDR1 SGHRS and CDR2 YFSETQ. The CDR3 length is 15 residues. V lost 3 bases, J lost 0 bases, and 9 bases lay in between. The CDR3 protein is CASSWTQTTNEKLFF. CDR3 nucleotides: TGCGCCAGCAGCTGGACCCAGACAACTAATGAAAAACTGTTTTTT.

This clonotype was counted between two and nine times. V gene TRBV5-1 combines with J gene TRBJ2-7, with TRBD1 matching 7 bases. The CDR3 runs to 16 residues. Trimming removed 1 base from V and 2 bases from J; junction bases left unmatched: 9. CDR1 SGHRS and CDR2 YFSETQ come from the germline V gene. For the CDR3, the DNA is TGCGCCAGCAGCTTGATGTTGTTGGGACAGCCCTACGAGCAGTACTTC. It encodes CASSLMLLGQPYEQYF.

The rearrangement links TRBV7-9 to TRBJ1-2, with 7 bases lining up with TRBD1. V lost 5 bases, J lost 0 bases, and 6 bases stayed unmatched. The germline gives CDR1 SEHNR, CDR2 FQNEAQ (reference sequence). The CDR3 loop spans 15 amino acids. In nucleotides, the CDR3 is TGTGCCAGCAGCCTGCGGACAGGAGCTAACTATGGCTACACCTTC. Encoded protein: CASSLRTGANYGYTF.

This clonotype was seen more than once but under ten times. The DNA for the CDR3 is TGCGCCAGCAGCTCTGGACAGACCGGGCCCTCCTACGAGCAGTACTTC. Its protein is CASSSGQTGPSYEQYF. V is TRBV5-1 and J is TRBJ2-7, with a weak D call TRBD1 (6 bases). The CDR3 spans 16 residues. Deletions cut 3 bases from V and 0 bases from J, with 16 bases between. CDR1 SGHRS and CDR2 YFSETQ come from the germline V gene.

This clonotype was seen a handful of times. V usage is TRBV5-1 and J usage is TRBJ2-7; 9 bases line up with TRBD2. Germline values: CDR1 SGHRS, CDR2 YFSETQ. This CDR3 comprises 15 residues. The V and J ends lost 0 bases and 4 bases, in that order; junction bases with no gene match: 5. This CDR3 is CASSLGLAEEYEQYF. DNA of the CDR3: TGCGCCAGCAGCTTGGGACTAGCGGAAGAGTACGAGCAGTACTTC.

The table lists this clonotype with a count of one. The chain links TRBV5-8 to TRBJ1-6; D perhaps matches TRBD1 (6 bases). The CDR3 is 16 amino acids. V was clipped by 2 bases and J by 10 bases, with 19 bases between them. Germline V CDR1 and CDR2: SGHTS, YDEGEE. Here the CDR3 reads CASSLVLLQGISPLHF. DNA for the CDR3: TGTGCCAGCAGCTTAGTCCTACTACAGGGAATCTCACCCCTCCACTTT.

The chain recombines TRBV12-3 or TRBV12-4 with TRBJ2-7; a possible D gene is TRBD2 (5 bases). The CDR3 is 14 residues long. V lost 1 base to trimming and J lost 7 bases, with 14 bases between them. This chain's CDR3 is CASSLGVTTGEQYF. As DNA, the CDR3 is TGTGCCAGCAGTTTAGGGGTCACTACGGGGGAGCAGTACTTC.

The chain recombines TRBV6-5 with TRBJ2-1, with 7 bases fitting TRBD2. V shed 3 bases and J 2 bases; nucleotides not matched to a gene: 1. CDR1 and CDR2 from the germline V gene are MNHEY and SVGAGI. This CDR3 has 14 residues. In DNA, the CDR3 is TGTGCCAGCAGTTATGGGGGGGCCTACAATGAGCAGTTCTTC. Protein: CASSYGGAYNEQFF.

There are a few counts of this clonotype. This chain joins TRBV2 and TRBJ2-3; 8 bases agree with TRBD2. V gave up 1 base and J gave up 0 bases; unmatched junction bases: 0. The CDR3 runs 15 residues. CDR1 is SNHLY and CDR2 is FYNNEI in the germline V gene. The CDR3 region is CASSEGLASTDTQYF. Written as DNA, the CDR3 is TGTGCCAGCAGTGAAGGACTAGCGAGCACAGATACGCAGTATTTT.

This clonotype turned up a few times. The conserved final phenylalanine or tryptophan is absent from the CDR3, which likely points to a read error. The V and J genes are TRBV5-1 and TRBJ2-7; D gene unclear. From germline, CDR1 is SGHRS and CDR2 YFSETQ. Trimming removed 2 bases at V and 4 bases at J, with 10 bases between. This CDR3 spans 13 amino acids. The CDR3, as DNA: TGCGCCAGCAGCTTTGGGCAGCCGTACGAGCAGTACTGC. Protein product: CASSFGQPYEQYC.